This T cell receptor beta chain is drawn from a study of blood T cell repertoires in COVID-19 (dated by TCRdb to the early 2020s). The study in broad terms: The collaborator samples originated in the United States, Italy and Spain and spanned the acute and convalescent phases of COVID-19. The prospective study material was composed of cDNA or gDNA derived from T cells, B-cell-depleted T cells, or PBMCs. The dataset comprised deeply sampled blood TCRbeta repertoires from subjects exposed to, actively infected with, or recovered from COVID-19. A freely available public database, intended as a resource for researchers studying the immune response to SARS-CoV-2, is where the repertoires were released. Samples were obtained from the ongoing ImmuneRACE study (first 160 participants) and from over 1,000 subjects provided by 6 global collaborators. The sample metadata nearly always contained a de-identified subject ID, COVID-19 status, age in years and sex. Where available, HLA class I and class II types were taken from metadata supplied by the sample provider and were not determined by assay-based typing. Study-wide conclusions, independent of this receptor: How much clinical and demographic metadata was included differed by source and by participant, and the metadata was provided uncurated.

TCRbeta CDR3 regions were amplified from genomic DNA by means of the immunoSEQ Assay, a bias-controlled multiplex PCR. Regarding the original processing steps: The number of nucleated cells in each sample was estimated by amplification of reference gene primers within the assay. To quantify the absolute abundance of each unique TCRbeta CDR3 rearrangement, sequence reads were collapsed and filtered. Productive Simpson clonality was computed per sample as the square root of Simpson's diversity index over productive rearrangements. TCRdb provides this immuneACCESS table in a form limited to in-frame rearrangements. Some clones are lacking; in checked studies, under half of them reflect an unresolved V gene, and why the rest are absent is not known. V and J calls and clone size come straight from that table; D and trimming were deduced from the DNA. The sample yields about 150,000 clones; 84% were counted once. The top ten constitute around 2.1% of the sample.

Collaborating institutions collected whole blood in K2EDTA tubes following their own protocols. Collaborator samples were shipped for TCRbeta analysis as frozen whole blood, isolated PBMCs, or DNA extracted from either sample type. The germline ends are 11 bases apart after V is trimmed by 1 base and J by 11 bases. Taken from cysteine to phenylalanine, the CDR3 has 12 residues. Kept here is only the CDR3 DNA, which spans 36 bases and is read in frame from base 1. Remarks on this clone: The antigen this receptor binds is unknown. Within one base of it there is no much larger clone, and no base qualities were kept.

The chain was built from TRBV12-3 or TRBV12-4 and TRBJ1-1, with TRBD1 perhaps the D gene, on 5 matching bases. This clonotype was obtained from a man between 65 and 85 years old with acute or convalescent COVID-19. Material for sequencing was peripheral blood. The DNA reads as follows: TGTGCCAGCAGTTTAGAGGGTCGGGGGGCTTTCTTT. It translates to CASSLEGRGAFF.